The 20 T cell receptor beta chains below all came from one sample that was sequenced in a study of T cell repertoires in ileal Crohn's disease. Time point defined: inflamed ileum from the surgical specimen. The table came from immunoSEQ multiplex PCR; TCRdb's copy has only in-frame clones and leaves some out. The table has 8,000 or so clones, roughly 85% seen once. Sequencing was performed on ileal tissue. These receptors came from an adult with Crohn's disease.

CDR3 DNA: TGTGCCAGCAAAGTGGCAGGGAGGATCACAGATACGCAGTATTTT. This translates into CASKVAGRITDTQYF. This chain links TRBV28 with TRBJ2-3; D may be TRBD2 (6 bases). Trimming took 7 bases from V and 2 from J, leaving 16 bases between them. The CDR3 contains 15 residues. CDR1 is MDHEN and CDR2 is SYDVKM in the germline V gene.

The chain couples TRBV18 to TRBJ2-3; no firm D call. The CDR3 length is 13 residues. From germline, CDR1 is KGHSH and CDR2 LQKENI. Trimming took 1 base from V and 3 from J, leaving 5 bases between them. Written as DNA, the CDR3 is TGTGCCAGCTCACCACTCCGGACAGATACGCAGTATTTT. The encoded protein is CASSPLRTDTQYF.

This clone showed up just a few times. The chain joins TRBV5-4 to TRBJ1-5; D gene unclear. The V gene's germline CDR1 is SGHNT and CDR2 YYREEE (reference sequence). Trimming took 3 bases from V and 4 from J, leaving 8 bases between them. This CDR3 has 13 amino acids. CDR3 sequence: CASSSAINQPQHF. The DNA for the CDR3 is TGTGCCAGCAGCTCCGCCATAAATCAGCCCCAGCATTTT.

V is TRBV9 and J is TRBJ1-1; tentative D call: TRBD1 (5 bases). Trimming pared 0 bases from V and 6 bases from J, leaving 9 bases between. Germline-derived CDR1 and CDR2 are SGDLS and YYNGEE. This CDR3 comprises 13 residues. In nucleotides, the CDR3 is TGTGCCAGCAGCGTAGGTTTGGGGGCTGAAGCTTTCTTT. As protein: CASSVGLGAEAFF.

The J gene is TRBJ2-7, the V gene TRBV7-9; TRBD1 matches 9 bases. The CDR3 contains 14 residues. The V segment lost 4 bases and the J segment 2 bases; nucleotides outside the gene matches: 3. CDR1 is SEHNR and CDR2 is FQNEAQ in the germline V gene (reference sequence). As DNA, the CDR3 is TGTGCCAGCAGCTCTGGACAGGGGACCTACGAGCAGTACTTC. Its protein is CASSSGQGTYEQYF.

The gene calls are TRBV7-6 and TRBJ1-5; TRBD1 is a possible D gene (6 bases). This CDR3 has 13 residues. V was cut by 5 bases and J by 5 bases, with 10 bases left in between. CDR1 and CDR2 from the germline V gene are SGHVS and FNYEAQ. The CDR3 DNA reads TGTGCCAGCAGCCCAAGACAGGATCAGCCCCAGCATTTT. Residues: CASSPRQDQPQHF.

The chain joins TRBV20-1 to TRBJ1-6; D is undetermined. Between the trimmed V and J ends, which lost 6 bases and 9 bases, there was a span of 9 bases. The CDR3 totals 11 residues. The germline V gene has CDR1 DFQATT and CDR2 SNEGSKA (reference sequence). CDR3 sequence reads: CSAPWGSPLHF. CDR3 DNA: TGCAGTGCCCCGTGGGGTTCACCCCTCCACTTT.

The gene calls are TRBV12-5 and TRBJ1-2, with D possibly TRBD1 on 5 matching bases. Trimming removed 3 bases at V and 6 bases at J, with 11 bases between. The CDR3 is made up of 13 amino acids. Germline lookup yields CDR1 LGHNT and CDR2 FRNRAP. DNA of the CDR3: TGTGCTAGTGGTTTAGGCAGGGCCAATGGCTACACCTTC. Protein product: CASGLGRANGYTF.

This chain joins TRBV7-8 and TRBJ1-2; TRBD1 agrees at 11 bases. V lost 4 bases and J lost 4; bases outside the gene matches: 5. CDR1 SGHVS and CDR2 FQNEAQ come from the germline V gene. This CDR3 has 15 amino acids. The CDR3 nucleotides are TGTGCCAGCAGCTCATCCGGGACAGGGGGCTATGGCTACACCTTC. Translated: CASSSSGTGGYGYTF.

The rearrangement uses TRBV19 and TRBJ2-1; 7 nucleotides match TRBD2. CDR1 is LNHDA, CDR2 SQIVND, per germline (reference sequence). CDR3 size: 15 residues. V lost 1 base and J lost 1; bases outside the gene matches: 1. Here the CDR3 reads CASSIASGSYNEQFF. The CDR3 bases are TGTGCCAGTAGTATAGCTAGCGGATCCTACAATGAGCAGTTCTTC.

V usage is TRBV30 and J usage is TRBJ1-1; D is ambiguous. CDR1 and CDR2 (germline): GTSNPN, SVGIG (reference sequence). This CDR3 is built from 14 residues. Deletions cut 0 bases from V and 0 bases from J, with 8 bases between. The CDR3 region has the DNA TGTGCCTGGAGTGTATCGGAGTTGAACACTGAAGCTTTCTTT. Protein product: CAWSVSELNTEAFF.

The rearrangement links TRBV5-4 to TRBJ1-1, with D possibly being TRBD1 (5 bases). The germline CDR1 and CDR2 sequences are SGHNT and YYREEE (reference sequence). The CDR3 spans 15 residues. Trimming pared 0 bases from V and 7 bases from J, leaving 16 bases between. The DNA for the CDR3 is TGTGCCAGCAGCTTGGAGGGGAGTTTGAGTGGTGAAGCTTTCTTT. Amino acid sequence: CASSLEGSLSGEAFF.

The chain has TRBV6-1 and TRBJ1-5, with unresolved D. Trimming shortened V by 1 base and J by 6 bases, and 10 bases separated the two germline ends. Per germline, CDR1 MNHNS and CDR2 SASEGT. The CDR3 totals 14 residues. CDR3 amino acids: CASSEVAGSQPQHF. The CDR3 DNA is TGTGCCAGCAGTGAAGTCGCGGGTTCTCAGCCCCAGCATTTT.

This clone has only one observation. CDR3 nucleotides: TGTGCCAGCAGTTCCATCAGGGGGCCATCCGGCGAGCAGTACTTC. It specifies CASSSIRGPSGEQYF. The chain employs TRBV6-5 and TRBJ2-7; 8 nucleotides align to TRBD1. The CDR3 has 15 residues. CDR1 MNHEY and CDR2 SVGAGI come from the germline V gene. Trimming at V came to 4 bases and at J to 6 bases, leaving 11 bases not matched to a gene.

This chain links TRBV5-1 with TRBJ1-1; 7 nucleotides align to TRBD1. The CDR3 runs to 14 residues. Germline V CDR1 and CDR2: SGHRS, YFSETQ. Trimming removed 2 bases from V and 2 bases from J; junction bases left unmatched: 3. The DNA of the CDR3 is TGCGCCAGCAGCTTACAGGGGTTCAACACTGAAGCTTTCTTT. The encoded protein is CASSLQGFNTEAFF.

This sequence joins TRBV14 and TRBJ2-5; 10 positions match TRBD2. Germline V gene data show CDR1 as SGHDN and CDR2 as FVKESK. This CDR3 is 15 amino acids long. With V trimmed by 4 bases and J by 1 base, 3 bases remained unmatched. The DNA for the CDR3 is TGTGCCAGCAGCCCTACTAGCGGGACCCAAGAGACCCAGTACTTC. Its protein is CASSPTSGTQETQYF.

The chain links TRBV7-8 to TRBJ2-3; possibly TRBD1 for D (5 bases). In germline, CDR1 is SGHVS, CDR2 FQNEAQ. The CDR3 contains 15 residues. V shed 2 bases and J shed 2 bases, with 11 bases lying between them. This CDR3 reads CASSLLQGPTDTQYF. As DNA, the CDR3 is TGTGCCAGCAGCTTACTTCAGGGCCCCACAGATACGCAGTATTTT. The variable domain in full, with the rest retrieved from reference TRBV7-8 and TRBJ2-3, is GAGVSQSPRYKVAKRGQDVALRCDPISGHVSLFWYQQALGQGPEFLTYFQNEAQLDKSGLPSDRFFAERPEGSVSTLKIQRTQQEDSAVYLCASSLLQGPTDTQYFGPGTRLTVL.

This clone was observed a single time. V and J are TRBV18 and TRBJ2-2, with 8 nucleotides matching TRBD2. The J segment lost 5 bases and the V segment lost 9 bases, leaving 8 bases of the junction unmatched. The CDR3 has 14 residues. Germline values: CDR1 KGHSH, CDR2 LQKENI. The CDR3 DNA reads TGTGCCAGTCATACTAGCGGAGGGACCGGGGAGCTGTTTTTT. This sequence encodes CASHTSGGTGELFF.

Here the CDR3 DNA reads TGCAGCGTTGACGGCCCGAACACTGAAGCTTTCTTT. Protein sequence: CSVDGPNTEAFF. V and J are TRBV29-1 and TRBJ1-1; D is uncertain. The CDR3 contains 12 residues. Germline V gene sequence: CDR1 SQVTM, CDR2 ANQGSEA. V dropped 3 bases and J dropped 1 base, with 6 bases sitting between them.

The chain links TRBV28 to TRBJ2-5; 12 bases match TRBD2. V lost 6 bases, J lost 0 bases, and 5 bases stayed unmatched. The germline V gene encodes CDR1 MDHEN and CDR2 SYDVKM. CDR3 length: 16 amino acids. CDR3: CASSLGLAGYQETQYF. CDR3 coding DNA: TGTGCCAGCAGCCTCGGACTAGCGGGATACCAAGAGACCCAGTACTTC.